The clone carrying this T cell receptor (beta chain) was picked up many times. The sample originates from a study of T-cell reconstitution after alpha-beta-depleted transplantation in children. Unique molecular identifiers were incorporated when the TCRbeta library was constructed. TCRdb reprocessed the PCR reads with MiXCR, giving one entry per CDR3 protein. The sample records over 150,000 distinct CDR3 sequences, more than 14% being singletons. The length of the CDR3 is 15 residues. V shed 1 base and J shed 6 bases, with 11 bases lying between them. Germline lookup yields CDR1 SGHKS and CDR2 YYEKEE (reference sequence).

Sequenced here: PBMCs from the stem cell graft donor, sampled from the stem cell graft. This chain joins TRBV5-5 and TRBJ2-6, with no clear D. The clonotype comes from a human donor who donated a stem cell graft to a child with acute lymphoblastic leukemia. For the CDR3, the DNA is TGTGCCAGCAGCTTGTCGGGTGTTTTGGCCAACGTCCTGACTTTC. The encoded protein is CASSLSGVLANVLTF.